Listed here are 32 T cell receptor beta chains from one sample, sequenced in a study of blood T cell repertoires in COVID-19. The assay was immunoSEQ multiplex PCR, and TCRdb's table has in-frame clones only and misses some. The table has about 280,000 clones, over 75% seen once. The specimen was peripheral blood. The receptors here all came from a man younger than 35 with active or convalescent COVID-19.

The chain recombines TRBV5-5 with TRBJ1-2; 7 nucleotides align to TRBD1. Trimming removed 4 bases from V and 4 bases from J; junction bases left unmatched: 10. Germline assignment: CDR1 SGHKS and CDR2 YYEKEE (reference sequence). This CDR3 is built from 15 residues. The CDR3 loop is CASSPATGSVYGYTF. CDR3 bases: TGTGCCAGCAGCCCAGCGACAGGGTCGGTCTATGGCTACACCTTC.

This rearrangement joins TRBV11-2 to TRBJ2-3, with D possibly being TRBD2 (7 bases). The germline V gene has CDR1 SGHAT and CDR2 FQNNGV. V was pared by 1 base and J by 5 bases, with 13 bases between. The CDR3 runs to 15 residues. CDR3 DNA sequence: TGTGCCAGCAGCTTAGGTCGGGGGGCGGGAGATACGCAGTATTTT. Its translation: CASSLGRGAGDTQYF.

This clone was detected only once. The chain couples TRBV7-3 to TRBJ1-3; TRBD1 matches 8 bases. J was trimmed by 0 bases and V by 1 base; bases with no gene match: 2. CDR3 length equals 16 residues. Germline assignment: CDR1 SGHTA and CDR2 FQGTGA. In DNA, the CDR3 is TGTGCCAGCAGCTTAAAGGGACAGGACTCTGGAAACACCATATATTTT. Its translation: CASSLKGQDSGNTIYF.

V gene TRBV6-2 or TRBV6-3 combines with J gene TRBJ1-2, with D perhaps TRBD1 (5 bases). The CDR3 contains 13 residues. Trimming removed 6 bases at V and 3 bases at J, with 11 bases between. The germline CDR1 and CDR2 sequences are MNHEY and SVGEGT. The CDR3, as DNA: TGTGCCAGCAGCTGGGGAGGGGACTATGGCTACACCTTC. As protein: CASSWGGDYGYTF.

The chain has TRBV27 and TRBJ2-7, with D unresolved. With 6 bases removed from V and 1 base from J, the gap between germline ends came to 7 bases. The CDR3 contains 12 residues. Germline values: CDR1 MNHEY, CDR2 SMNVEV (reference sequence). The CDR3 sequence: CASRGSSYEQYF. CDR3 sequence (DNA): TGTGCCAGCAGGGGCAGTTCCTACGAGCAGTACTTC.

The chain has TRBV5-4 and TRBJ2-7; 10 bases align to TRBD2. Germline-derived CDR1 and CDR2 are SGHNT and YYREEE (reference sequence). V was pared by 1 base and J by 3 bases, with 10 bases of the junction left unmatched. There are 17 residues in the CDR3. CDR3 protein: CASSLNAGLAENYEQYF. DNA for the CDR3: TGTGCCAGCAGCTTGAACGCAGGACTAGCGGAAAACTACGAGCAGTACTTC. Drawing the rest from reference TRBV5-4 and TRBJ2-7, the complete variable domain is ETGVTQSPTHLIKTRGQQVTLRCSSQSGHNTVSWYQQALGQGPQFIFQYYREEENGRGNFPPRFSGLQFPNYSSELNVNALELDDSALYLCASSLNAGLAENYEQYFGPGTRLTVT.

The chain couples TRBV9 to TRBJ1-5; tentative D call: TRBD1 (6 bases). Trimming cost V 0 bases and J 3 bases, with 10 bases left between them. The V gene's germline CDR1 is SGDLS and CDR2 YYNGEE. The CDR3 is made up of 15 amino acids. The CDR3 region has the DNA TGTGCCAGCAGCGTAGTCCGGGACACCAATCAGCCCCAGCATTTT. This translates into CASSVVRDTNQPQHF.

This chain connects TRBV5-1 to TRBJ2-1, with TRBD2 matching over 9 bases. In germline, CDR1 is SGHRS, CDR2 YFSETQ. There are 13 residues in the CDR3. V shed 2 bases and J 9 bases; nucleotides not matched to a gene: 3. CDR3 bases: TGCGCCAGCAGCTTCGGACTAGCGACTGAGCAGTTCTTC. It translates to CASSFGLATEQFF.

The chain carries TRBV5-6 and TRBJ1-4; D is possibly TRBD1 (5 bases). V lost 4 bases and J 8 bases, leaving 18 bases between the germline ends. Germline V gives CDR1 SGHDT, CDR2 YYEEEE. The CDR3 covers 15 residues. In DNA form, the CDR3 reads TGTGCCAGCAGCACTAAGACAGCTGCAGTGGAAAAACTGTTTTTT. Protein product: CASSTKTAAVEKLFF. Using reference TRBV5-6 and TRBJ1-4 for the parts outside the CDR3, the full variable domain is DAGVTQSPTHLIKTRGQQVTLRCSPKSGHDTVSWYQQALGQGPQFIFQYYEEEERQRGNFPDRFSGHQFPNYSSELNVNALLLGDSALYLCASSTKTAAVEKLFFGSGTQLSVL.

This chain connects TRBV2 to TRBJ2-7, with 8 bases that match TRBD2. V lost 6 bases and J lost 2; bases outside the gene matches: 6. This CDR3 has 14 amino acids. From germline, CDR1 is SNHLY and CDR2 FYNNEI. The CDR3 sequence: CASRRGTRAYEQYF. The CDR3 bases are TGTGCCAGCAGGAGGGGGACTAGGGCCTACGAGCAGTACTTC.

The V call is TRBV5-4, the J call TRBJ1-4; D may be TRBD1 (6 bases). Germline CDR1 and CDR2: SGHNT and YYREEE (reference sequence). V was cut by 0 bases and J by 0 bases, with 6 bases left in between. The CDR3 loop spans 15 amino acids. This CDR3 reads CASSLGGPTNEKLFF. The CDR3 nucleotides read TGTGCCAGCAGCTTGGGGGGGCCAACTAATGAAAAACTGTTTTTT. Together with reference TRBV5-4 and TRBJ1-4, the CDR3 gives the full variable domain: ETGVTQSPTHLIKTRGQQVTLRCSSQSGHNTVSWYQQALGQGPQFIFQYYREEENGRGNFPPRFSGLQFPNYSSELNVNALELDDSALYLCASSLGGPTNEKLFFGSGTQLSVL.

This chain uses TRBV12-5 with TRBJ1-2; the D is unclear. The CDR3 runs to 14 residues. Looked up from germline, CDR1 is LGHNT and CDR2 is FRNRAP. V was cut by 3 bases and J by 1 base, with 9 bases left in between. This CDR3 reads CASGFEMSNYGYTF. CDR3 nucleotide sequence: TGTGCTAGTGGTTTTGAAATGAGTAACTATGGCTACACCTTC.

This chain joins TRBV7-9 and TRBJ1-2, with D maybe TRBD1 (5 bases). This CDR3 is 13 amino acids long. V dropped 5 bases and J dropped 4 bases, with 11 bases sitting between them. The germline V gene has CDR1 SEHNR and CDR2 FQNEAQ (reference sequence). CDR3 residues: CASSPGGGYGYTF. DNA for the CDR3: TGTGCCAGCAGCCCCGGGGGAGGCTATGGCTACACCTTC.

The chain carries TRBV12-5 and TRBJ2-7, with 10 bases that match TRBD1. Germline CDR1 reads LGHNT; CDR2 reads FRNRAP. V lost 6 bases, J lost 5 bases, and 7 bases stayed unmatched. The length of the CDR3 is 14 residues. CDR3 sequence (DNA): TGTGCTAGTGGAAAGGACAGGGGGTACCACGAGCAGTACTTC. Its protein is CASGKDRGYHEQYF.

This chain joins TRBV27 and TRBJ2-1, with TRBD1 matching over 10 bases. The CDR3 loop spans 14 amino acids. J gave up 8 bases and V 3 bases, and 4 bases lay outside the gene matches. Germline loops: CDR1 MNHEY, CDR2 SMNVEV (reference sequence). CDR3 bases: TGTGCCAGCAGTTTTTTAGGACAGGGGGATGAGCAGTTCTTC. Residues: CASSFLGQGDEQFF.

V gene TRBV3-1 (or the pseudogene TRBV3-2) combines with J gene TRBJ2-7; D perhaps matches TRBD2 (6 bases). Germline values: CDR1 LGHDT, CDR2 YNNKEL (reference sequence). The CDR3 length is 15 residues. V shed 1 base and J shed 3 bases, with 13 bases lying between them. The CDR3 nucleotides are TGTGCCAGCAGCCAAGCTTACGGAGGGAGCTACGAGCAGTACTTC. The encoded protein is CASSQAYGGSYEQYF.

The J gene is TRBJ2-7, the V gene TRBV6-6; 8 bases match TRBD1. The CDR3 is 13 amino acids. CDR1 and CDR2 (germline): MNHNY, SVGAGI (reference sequence). V gave up 6 bases and J gave up 2 bases; unmatched junction bases: 3. As DNA, the CDR3 is TGTGCCAGCAGATCAGGGGGCACCTACGAGCAGTACTTC. It is translated as CASRSGGTYEQYF.

The chain joins TRBV5-1 to TRBJ1-2; D remains unclear. Germline V gene data show CDR1 as SGHRS and CDR2 as YFSETQ. Trimming took off 0 bases at V and 6 bases at J, with 12 bases between the two ends. There are 14 residues in the CDR3. CDR3 coding DNA: TGCGCCAGCAGCTTGGTGTCACGGAGCGATGGCTACACCTTC. Protein product: CASSLVSRSDGYTF.

The chain recombines TRBV7-9 with TRBJ2-7; no reliable D call. There are 10 residues in the CDR3. Per germline, CDR1 SEHNR and CDR2 FQNEAQ (reference sequence). V lost 8 bases and J 3 bases, leaving 5 bases between the germline ends. The CDR3 bases are TGTGCCAGCTCCGGCTACGAGCAGTACTTC. This encodes CASSGYEQYF.

CDR3 loop: CASSFGLPAEQFF. CDR3 nucleotide sequence: TGTGCCAGCAGCTTTGGACTCCCGGCAGAGCAGTTCTTC. The chain is built from TRBV5-6 and TRBJ2-1, with TRBD2 as a possible D gene (5 bases). The germline V and J ends were trimmed by 2 bases and 10 bases, with 13 bases remaining between them. Per germline, CDR1 SGHDT and CDR2 YYEEEE. The CDR3 length is 13 residues. The variable domain in full, completed from reference TRBV5-6 and TRBJ2-1, reads DAGVTQSPTHLIKTRGQQVTLRCSPKSGHDTVSWYQQALGQGPQFIFQYYEEEERQRGNFPDRFSGHQFPNYSSELNVNALLLGDSALYLCASSFGLPAEQFFGPGTRLTVL.

This clone was observed a single time. The V and J genes are TRBV7-9 and TRBJ2-3; no clear D. V lost 0 bases to trimming and J lost 6 bases, with 10 bases between them. The germline V gene encodes CDR1 SEHNR and CDR2 FQNEAQ (reference sequence). The CDR3 spans 14 residues. The CDR3 region has the DNA TGTGCCAGCAGCTTAGCGCGCTCCCGGGATACGCAGTATTTT. Amino acid sequence: CASSLARSRDTQYF.

This chain joins TRBV6-2 or TRBV6-3 and TRBJ2-1; 10 nucleotides match TRBD2. Germline lookup yields CDR1 MNHEY and CDR2 SVGEGT. The CDR3 runs 17 residues. V was clipped by 4 bases and J by 8 bases; unmatched bases: 14. CDR3 loop: CASSFFLAGDSLDEQFF. The DNA of the CDR3 is TGTGCCAGCAGTTTTTTCCTAGCGGGGGATTCGTTGGATGAGCAGTTCTTC.

DNA of the CDR3: TGTGCCAGCAACACCAACAGGGTCTTGTGGAATGAGCAGTTCTTC. Protein sequence: CASNTNRVLWNEQFF. The chain employs TRBV5-6 and TRBJ2-1, with TRBD1 as a possible D gene (6 bases). From germline, CDR1 is SGHDT and CDR2 YYEEEE. V was trimmed by 6 bases and J by 7 bases, leaving 20 bases between them. This CDR3 contains 15 residues. Full variable domain (remainder filled in from reference TRBV5-6 and TRBJ2-1): DAGVTQSPTHLIKTRGQQVTLRCSPKSGHDTVSWYQQALGQGPQFIFQYYEEEERQRGNFPDRFSGHQFPNYSSELNVNALLLGDSALYLCASNTNRVLWNEQFFGPGTRLTVL.

The rearrangement joins TRBV5-4 to TRBJ2-5, with a possible D match to TRBD2 (5 bases). The CDR3 extends over 13 amino acids. Germline CDR1 and CDR2: SGHNT and YYREEE (reference sequence). The V and J ends lost 6 bases and 3 bases respectively, with 12 bases between them. DNA for the CDR3: TGTGCCAGCACGGTAGGAGGAGAAGAGACCCAGTACTTC. Protein product: CASTVGGEETQYF.

The gene calls are TRBV11-2 and TRBJ1-1; possibly TRBD1 for D (5 bases). Trimming cost V 5 bases and J 1 base, with 17 bases left between them. Germline CDR1 is SGHAT and CDR2 is FQNNGV. The CDR3 loop spans 16 amino acids. The CDR3 region is CASSTAAGLQNTEAFF. In DNA form, the CDR3 reads TGTGCCAGCAGCACCGCCGCGGGGCTGCAGAACACTGAAGCTTTCTTT.

V and J are TRBV13 and TRBJ2-2, with 9 bases aligning to TRBD2. Germline assignment: CDR1 PRHDT and CDR2 FYEKMQ (reference sequence). J gave up 7 bases and V 4 bases, and 4 bases lay outside the gene matches. There are 14 residues in the CDR3. CDR3 protein: CASSSGLAGGELFF. For the CDR3, the DNA is TGTGCCAGCAGCTCGGGACTAGCAGGCGGGGAGCTGTTTTTT.

The chain recombines TRBV27 with TRBJ1-4; 8 bases match TRBD1. The CDR3 covers 17 residues. The germline CDR1 and CDR2 sequences are MNHEY and SMNVEV (reference sequence). Losses at the gene ends were 6 bases for V and 8 bases for J; bases not matched to a gene: 17. For the CDR3, the DNA is TGTGCCAGCAGGCCGCGACAGGGGTCGTCCTCTTGGGAAAAACTGTTTTTT. It encodes CASRPRQGSSSWEKLFF.

The chain recombines TRBV5-1 with TRBJ1-1; 9 bases are shared with TRBD1. J was trimmed by 8 bases and V by 3 bases; bases with no gene match: 5. CDR3 length: 13 residues. Germline V gene sequence: CDR1 SGHRS, CDR2 YFSETQ. CDR3 bases: TGCGCCAGCAGCTGGGACAGGGTAGCGGAAGCTTTCTTT. Translation gives CASSWDRVAEAFF.

The gene calls are TRBV10-3 and TRBJ1-1; TRBD1 matches 7 bases. The CDR3 covers 13 residues. Losses at the gene ends were 6 bases for V and 1 base for J; bases not matched to a gene: 2. Germline V CDR1 and CDR2: ENHRY, SYGVKD. Written as DNA, the CDR3 is TGTGCCATCAGAGGGACAGAGAACACTGAAGCTTTCTTT. Translation gives CAIRGTENTEAFF.

V usage is TRBV2 and J usage is TRBJ2-5; 10 bases line up with TRBD2. This CDR3 region has 14 residues. J gave up 5 bases and V 11 bases, and 11 bases lay outside the gene matches. Germline CDR1 SNHLY, CDR2 FYNNEI. The CDR3 DNA reads TGTGCCGCTGTCCAGCGGGGGGGCCTGGAGACCCAGTACTTC. Its protein product is CAAVQRGGLETQYF.

The chain has TRBV10-3 and TRBJ2-2; the match to TRBD1 covers 8 bases. With V trimmed by 1 base and J by 3 bases, 4 bases remained unmatched. There are 16 residues in the CDR3. Germline values: CDR1 ENHRY, CDR2 SYGVKD. The CDR3 nucleotides are TGTGCCATCAGTGAGTACAGGGGGGAAGACACCGGGGAGCTGTTTTTT. Its translation: CAISEYRGEDTGELFF.

Only one count was recorded for this clone. The V gene is TRBV12-3 or TRBV12-4, the J gene TRBJ1-2; D call uncertain. V lost 6 bases and J 4 bases, leaving 12 bases between the germline ends. The CDR3 has 13 residues. The CDR3 sequence is CASSLGSFYGYTF. The CDR3 DNA reads TGTGCCAGCAGCCTGGGCAGCTTCTATGGCTACACCTTC.